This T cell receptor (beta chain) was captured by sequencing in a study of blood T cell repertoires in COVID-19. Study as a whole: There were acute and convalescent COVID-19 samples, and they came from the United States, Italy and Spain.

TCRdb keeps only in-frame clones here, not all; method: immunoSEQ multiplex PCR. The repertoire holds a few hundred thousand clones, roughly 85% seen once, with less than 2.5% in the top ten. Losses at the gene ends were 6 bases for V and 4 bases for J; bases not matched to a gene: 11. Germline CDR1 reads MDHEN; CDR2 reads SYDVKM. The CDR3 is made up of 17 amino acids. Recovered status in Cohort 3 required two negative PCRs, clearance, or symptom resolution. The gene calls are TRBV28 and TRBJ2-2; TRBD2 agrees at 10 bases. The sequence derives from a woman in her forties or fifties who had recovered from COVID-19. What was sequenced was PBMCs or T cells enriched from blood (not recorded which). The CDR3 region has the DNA TGTGCCAGCAGCCGAACCCGGACTAGCGGCCCCACCGGGGAGCTGTTTTTT. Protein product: CASSRTRTSGPTGELFF.